Presented here are 9 T cell receptor beta chains from one specimen sequenced in a study of blood T cell repertoires in COVID-19. This table comes from immunoSEQ multiplex PCR, and its TCRdb copy is limited to in-frame clones, with some not included. The sample includes over 130,000 clones, 80% to 85% seen only once; the top ten take around 8.6%. Sequences were obtained from peripheral blood. The receptors stem from a human donor in a cohort sampled during active COVID-19.

This CDR3 is CASHSGRGSYEQYF. For the CDR3, the DNA is TGTGCCAGCCACTCGGGGCGGGGGTCCTACGAGCAGTACTTC. The rearrangement uses TRBV7-9 and TRBJ2-7, with TRBD2 identical over 7 bases. V gave up 8 bases and J gave up 1 base; unmatched junction bases: 8. This CDR3 comprises 14 residues. The germline gives CDR1 SEHNR, CDR2 FQNEAQ (reference sequence).

The CDR3 nucleotides read TGTGCCAGCAGCCCCAGAGGGGGCCCTGGAGGGGCCAACGTCCTGACTTTC. Amino acid sequence: CASSPRGGPGGANVLTF. The gene calls are TRBV7-3 and TRBJ2-6; 7 nucleotides line up with TRBD1. The length of the CDR3 is 17 residues. V was clipped by 5 bases and J by 4 bases; unmatched bases: 11. Germline lookup yields CDR1 SGHTA and CDR2 FQGTGA.

This chain joins TRBV5-5 and TRBJ1-4, with D possibly TRBD1 on 5 matching bases. CDR1 SGHKS and CDR2 YYEKEE come from the germline V gene (reference sequence). V was cut by 0 bases and J by 14 bases, with 11 bases left in between. The CDR3 is 12 residues long. DNA of the CDR3: TGTGCCAGCAGCTTGGGAGCAGGGATCCTGTTTTTT. It specifies CASSLGAGILFF.

The chain is built from TRBV11-2 and TRBJ2-3; TRBD2 matches 8 bases. The CDR3 extends over 15 amino acids. Germline V gene lookup returns CDR1 SGHAT and CDR2 FQNNGV. Trimming cost V 5 bases and J 3 bases; bases outside gene matches: 7. The CDR3 DNA is TGTGCCAGCAGCCCGCTCGGGGGGGGTACAGATACGCAGTATTTT. It encodes CASSPLGGGTDTQYF. Filled out from reference TRBV11-2 and TRBJ2-3, the complete variable domain reads EAGVAQSPRYKIIEKRQSVAFWCNPISGHATLYWYQQILGQGPKLLIQFQNNGVVDDSQLPKDRFSAERLKGVDSTLKIQPAKLEDSAVYLCASSPLGGGTDTQYFGPGTRLTVL.

The CDR3 region has the DNA TGTGCCAGTAGTATAGCAGGGGTCAACTACAATGAGCAGTTCTTC. Translation gives CASSIAGVNYNEQFF. The chain carries TRBV19 and TRBJ2-1, with a weak D call TRBD1 (6 bases). This CDR3 comprises 15 residues. Germline V gives CDR1 LNHDA, CDR2 SQIVND (reference sequence). V was pared by 1 base and J by 3 bases, with 10 bases between.

This chain connects TRBV7-6 to TRBJ2-3, with D possibly matching TRBD2 (7 bases). Trimming removed 5 bases from V and 2 bases from J, with 23 bases in between. Per germline, CDR1 SGHVS and CDR2 FNYEAQ. The CDR3 has 18 residues. The CDR3 sequence is CASSLSVGAGAITDTQYF. The DNA for the CDR3 is TGTGCCAGCAGCCTGTCCGTCGGGGCGGGGGCCATCACAGATACGCAGTATTTT.

The chain is built from TRBV6-5 and TRBJ1-5, with unresolved D. Trimming shortened V by 0 bases and J by 4 bases, and 13 bases separated the two germline ends. The CDR3 extends over 16 amino acids. Germline CDR1 reads MNHEY; CDR2 reads SVGAGI. CDR3 sequence reads: CASSYSRWRRNQPQHF. CDR3 DNA: TGTGCCAGCAGTTACTCGCGGTGGAGGAGGAATCAGCCCCAGCATTTT.

The rearrangement joins TRBV10-3 to TRBJ1-2; D not resolved. The germline CDR1 and CDR2 sequences are ENHRY and SYGVKD. This CDR3 is 12 amino acids long. V lost 8 bases, J lost 8 bases, and 15 bases lay in between. The CDR3 here is CAIGSDSQGYTF. The CDR3 nucleotides read TGTGCCATCGGATCAGACTCCCAGGGCTACACCTTC.

The chain links TRBV13 to TRBJ1-1; D is unclear. The ends were cut back, 0 bases at V and 6 bases at J, with 5 bases in the middle. CDR1 and CDR2 (germline): PRHDT, FYEKMQ (reference sequence). This CDR3 is built from 12 residues. The CDR3, as DNA: TGTGCCAGCAGCTTAGGGGGCTCTGAAGCTTTCTTT. It specifies CASSLGGSEAFF.